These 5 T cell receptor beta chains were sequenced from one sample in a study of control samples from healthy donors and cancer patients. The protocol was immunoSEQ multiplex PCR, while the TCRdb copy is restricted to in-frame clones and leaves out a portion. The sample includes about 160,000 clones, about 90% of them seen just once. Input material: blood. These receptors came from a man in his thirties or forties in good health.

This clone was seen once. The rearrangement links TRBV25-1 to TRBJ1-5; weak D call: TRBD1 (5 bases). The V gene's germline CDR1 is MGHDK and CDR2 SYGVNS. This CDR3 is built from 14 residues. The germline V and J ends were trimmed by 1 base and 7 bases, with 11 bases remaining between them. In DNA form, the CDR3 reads TGTGCCAGCAGTGAATTTGGGGGTACACAGCCCCAGCATTTT. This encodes CASSEFGGTQPQHF.

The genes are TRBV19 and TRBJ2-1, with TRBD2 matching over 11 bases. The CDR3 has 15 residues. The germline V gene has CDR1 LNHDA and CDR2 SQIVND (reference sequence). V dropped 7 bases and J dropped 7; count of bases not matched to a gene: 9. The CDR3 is CASNTLAGGRNEQFF. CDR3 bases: TGTGCCAGTAATACCCTAGCGGGAGGACGGAATGAGCAGTTCTTC.

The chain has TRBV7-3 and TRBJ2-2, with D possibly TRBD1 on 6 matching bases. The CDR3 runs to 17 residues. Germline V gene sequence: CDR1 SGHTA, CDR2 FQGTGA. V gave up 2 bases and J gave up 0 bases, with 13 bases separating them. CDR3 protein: CASSLGDRPTNTGELFF. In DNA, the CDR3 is TGTGCCAGCAGCTTAGGAGACAGGCCTACGAACACCGGGGAGCTGTTTTTT.

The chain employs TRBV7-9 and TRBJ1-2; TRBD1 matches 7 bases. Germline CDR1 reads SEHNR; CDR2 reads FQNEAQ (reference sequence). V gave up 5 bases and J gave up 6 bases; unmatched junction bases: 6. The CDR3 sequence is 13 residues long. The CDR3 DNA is TGTGCCAGCAGCGCGGTAGGGGGCCATGGCTACACCTTC. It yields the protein CASSAVGGHGYTF.

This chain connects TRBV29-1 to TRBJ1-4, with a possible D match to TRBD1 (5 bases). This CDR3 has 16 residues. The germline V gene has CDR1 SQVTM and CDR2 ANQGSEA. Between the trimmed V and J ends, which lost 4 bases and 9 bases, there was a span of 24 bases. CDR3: CSVGGPSPLGRQKLFF. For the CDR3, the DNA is TGCAGCGTTGGGGGCCCCTCTCCTTTAGGTAGACAAAAACTGTTTTTT.